This T cell receptor beta chain came from a study of post-analysis software for immune sequencing data. Study information: Some patients lacked subtype; others had relapsing-remitting, secondary progressive or progressive-relapsing disease.

Comments on this clonotype: The antigen is unknown. A clone one base away is much larger, so this may be a read error.

cDNA libraries of TCR beta carried unique molecular identifiers. Each sample of about 0.9 to 11 million input T cells yielded around 500,000 cDNA molecules, so each molecule approximated one T cell. One entry per CDR3 protein results from TCRdb running MiXCR on the PCR reads. The table includes around 200,000 distinct CDR3 sequences, over 25% detected once. General observations from the study: When patients were compared with controls, 4 or 5 TRBV segments were more frequent, TRBV5-6, TRBV5-1 and TRBV20-1 among them.

The CDR3 is 14 amino acids. Germline V gives CDR1 SGHRS, CDR2 YFSETQ. The specimen sequenced was blood. The TCR was taken from a girl between 2 and 17 years old with multiple sclerosis. This chain uses TRBV5-1 with TRBJ2-5; D remains unclear. The end of the DNA fits TRBJ2-7 better, so the J call may be wrong. CDR3 coding DNA: TGCGCCAGCAGCTTAGGGTTTGCCCCCTACGAGCAGTACTTC. Its translation: CASSLGFAPYEQYF.